This T cell receptor (beta chain) was identified in a study of CD8 T cells in Susac syndrome. Details on this clonotype: Its target is not known.

Whole-study results and caveats: The total CD8+ repertoires contained roughly 17 Susac-specific public clones, and the CD8+ TEMRA repertoires contained five or six.

Per the germline V gene, CDR1 is LNHDA and CDR2 is SQIVND (reference sequence). The CDR3 is 15 amino acids. V was trimmed by 2 bases and J by 4 bases, leaving 14 bases between them. RNA was extracted with the RNeasy kit, and a quantity of roughly 0.5 to 1 ug was reverse transcribed using random hexamers. An immunoSEQ multiplex PCR amplified TCR beta CDR3 over 54 Vbeta and 13 Jbeta. TCRdb itself ran the immunoSEQ multiplex PCR reads through MiXCR, one entry per CDR3 protein. The sample includes tens of thousands of distinct CDR3 sequences, just over 90% seen only once; the top ten take roughly 0.59%. The source is a human donor with Susac syndrome. The gene calls are TRBV19 and TRBJ1-1; no reliable D call. Sequenced sample: CD8+ T cells from PBMCs. The CDR3 nucleotides read TGTGCCAGTAGTATATTGCCGCCAGAGGGCACTGAAGCTTTCTTT. Translated, it gives CASSILPPEGTEAFF.